This T cell receptor (beta chain) was captured by sequencing in a study of OX40 agonist ivuxolimab in advanced cancers. Study details: Dose-escalation patients had hepatocellular carcinoma, melanoma, renal cell or head and neck cancer.

Sequencing used immunoSEQ multiplex PCR; TCRdb keeps in-frame clones, though not all of them. The table includes around 72,000 clones, roughly 90% detected once. Germline CDR1 LNHDA, CDR2 SQIVND (reference sequence). With 10 bases removed from V and 2 bases from J, the gap between germline ends came to 13 bases. This CDR3 has 13 residues. The source was CD4+ or CD8+ T cells sorted from blood, collected in a trial of the OX40 agonist ivuxolimab. This sequence originates from an adult with an advanced solid tumor such as melanoma, head and neck, liver or kidney cancer. V is TRBV19 and J is TRBJ2-3; no clear D. The CDR3 sequence is CATRPRSTDTQYF. The DNA for the CDR3 is TGTGCCACCCGACCAAGATCCACAGATACGCAGTATTTT.